A single sample is the source of the 10 T cell receptor beta chains below, sequenced in a study of response to subunit inactivated influenza vaccine (dated by TCRdb to 2016 to 2018). The method behind the library was RT-PCR. Sequencing instrument: Illumina HiSeq 2500. TCRdb reanalyzed the raw reads on its own, using fastp at Q25 for trimming and MiXCR for clone calling, and kept in-frame beta chains. One record per CDR3 amino acid sequence lists the most common genes and DNA. The sample yields just over 300,000 distinct CDR3 sequences; roughly 22% were counted once. The ten largest clonotypes hold about a tenth of the sample. This specimen was PBMCs from blood, taken less than 22 months after vaccination. The receptor set was obtained from a man aged 45-69 years who received an inactivated influenza vaccine. Donor details come from another sample of the same person, matched by shared clones.

The chain recombines TRBV27 with TRBJ1-6; the D gene is possibly TRBD1 (5 bases). From germline, CDR1 is MNHEY and CDR2 SMNVEV (reference sequence). Trimming stripped 4 bases from V and 7 bases from J, with 14 bases between. There are 15 residues in the CDR3. Here the CDR3 reads CASSWSGAENSPLHF. CDR3 sequence (DNA): TGTGCCAGCAGTTGGAGTGGGGCGGAGAATTCACCCCTCCACTTT.

V and J are TRBV6-5 and TRBJ2-3, with D tentatively TRBD2 (6 bases). Trimming left V 2 bases short and J 1 base short, with 10 bases between. From germline, CDR1 is MNHEY and CDR2 SVGAGI. The CDR3 is 15 amino acids. CDR3 sequence (DNA): TGTGCCAGCAGTTACATCCAGCGGGGCACAGATACGCAGTATTTT. Protein sequence: CASSYIQRGTDTQYF.

A remark on this clonotype: The junction departs from the called germline gene at one end, perhaps through a read error. This chain uses TRBV29-1 with TRBJ2-5, with D perhaps assigned TRBD1 or TRBD2 (5 bases each). Germline CDR1 reads SQVTM; CDR2 reads ANQGSEA. The CDR3 has 16 amino acids. CDR3: CSVEGVQGDYQEAQYF. For the CDR3, the DNA is TGCAGCGTTGAAGGGGTCCAGGGAGATTATCAAGAGGCCCAGTACTTC.

The chain employs TRBV12-3 or TRBV12-4 and TRBJ1-5; no clear D gene. V gave up 2 bases and J gave up 6 bases, with 14 bases separating them. The CDR3 consists of 15 residues. CDR3 region: CASSLITGVGQPQHF. In DNA, the CDR3 is TGTGCCAGCAGTTTAATAACCGGGGTAGGTCAGCCCCAGCATTTT.

This clonotype was found many times. The chain recombines TRBV20-1 with TRBJ1-1, with D unresolved. Looked up from germline, CDR1 is DFQATT and CDR2 is SNEGSKA (reference sequence). The CDR3 covers 13 residues. V was cut by 1 base and J by 0 bases, with 6 bases left in between. The CDR3 DNA reads TGCAGTGCTAGAGGGCGGGTGAACACTGAAGCTTTCTTT. This encodes CSARGRVNTEAFF.

The chain joins TRBV7-2 to TRBJ2-5; tentative D call: TRBD2 (5 bases). V lost 4 bases to trimming and J lost 1 base, with 19 bases between them. Germline V gene data show CDR1 as SGHTA and CDR2 as FQGNSA. The CDR3 runs 17 residues. The CDR3 region has the DNA TGTGCCAGCAGCTCCTGGGCGGGCGCTGCCCGCCAAGAGACCCAGTACTTC. Its protein product is CASSSWAGAARQETQYF.

This clonotype was observed many times. V usage is TRBV3-1 and J usage is TRBJ1-1, with 11 bases matching TRBD1. V lost 4 bases to trimming and J lost 5 bases; unmatched junction nucleotides: 3. The germline V gene has CDR1 LGHDT and CDR2 YNNKEL (reference sequence). CDR3 length: 14 residues. CDR3 in amino acids: CASSPGQGATEAFF. The CDR3 nucleotides are TGTGCCAGCAGCCCCGGACAGGGGGCGACTGAAGCTTTCTTT.

Only a few counts were recorded for this clonotype. This chain uses TRBV5-1 with TRBJ2-5; 7 bases match TRBD1. The V segment lost 0 bases and the J segment 5 bases; nucleotides outside the gene matches: 7. CDR3 size: 15 residues. From germline, CDR1 is SGHRS and CDR2 YFSETQ. CDR3 nucleotides: TGCGCCAGCAGCTTGGGACAGGGTCGGCGCGAGACCCAGTACTTC. It specifies CASSLGQGRRETQYF.

This clonotype was counted many times. J is TRBJ1-3 and V is TRBV4-1; D uncertain. This CDR3 contains 15 residues. Germline V gene data show CDR1 as MGHRA and CDR2 as YSYEKL. Trimming stripped 0 bases from V and 0 bases from J, with 6 bases between. The CDR3 nucleotides read TGCGCCAGCAGCCAAGACGGTAACTCTGGAAACACCATATATTTT. Encoded protein: CASSQDGNSGNTIYF.

V usage is TRBV20-1 and J usage is TRBJ2-7, with D possibly being TRBD1 (5 bases). The CDR3 consists of 11 residues. V lost 3 bases to trimming and J lost 6 bases, with 9 bases between them. Germline V CDR1 and CDR2: DFQATT, SNEGSKA (reference sequence). CDR3 coding DNA: TGCAGTGCTAGGGTAGGGGCCGAGCAGTACTTC. Protein: CSARVGAEQYF.